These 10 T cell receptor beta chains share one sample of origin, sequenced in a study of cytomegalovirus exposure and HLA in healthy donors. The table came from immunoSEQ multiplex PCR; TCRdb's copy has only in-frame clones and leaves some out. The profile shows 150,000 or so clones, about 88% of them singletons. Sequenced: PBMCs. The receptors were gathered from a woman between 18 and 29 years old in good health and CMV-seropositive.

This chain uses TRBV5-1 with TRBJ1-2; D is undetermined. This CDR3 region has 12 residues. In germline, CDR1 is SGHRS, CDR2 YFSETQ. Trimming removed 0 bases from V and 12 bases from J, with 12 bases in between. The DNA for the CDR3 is TGCGCCAGCAGCTTGGGAGGAGAGAGCCACACCTTC. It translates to CASSLGGESHTF.

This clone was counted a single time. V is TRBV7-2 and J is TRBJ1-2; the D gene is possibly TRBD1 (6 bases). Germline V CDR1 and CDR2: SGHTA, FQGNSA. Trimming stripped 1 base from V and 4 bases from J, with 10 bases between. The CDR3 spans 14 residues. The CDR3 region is CASSLGQEVYGYTF. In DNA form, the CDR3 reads TGTGCCAGCAGCTTAGGACAGGAGGTCTATGGCTACACCTTC.

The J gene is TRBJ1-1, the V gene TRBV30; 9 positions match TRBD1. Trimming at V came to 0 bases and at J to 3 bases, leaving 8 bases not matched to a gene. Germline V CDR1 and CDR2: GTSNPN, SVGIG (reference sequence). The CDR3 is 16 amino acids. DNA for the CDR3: TGTGCCTGGAGTGTATTGGGACAGGGTTTCGACACTGAAGCTTTCTTT. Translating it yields CAWSVLGQGFDTEAFF.

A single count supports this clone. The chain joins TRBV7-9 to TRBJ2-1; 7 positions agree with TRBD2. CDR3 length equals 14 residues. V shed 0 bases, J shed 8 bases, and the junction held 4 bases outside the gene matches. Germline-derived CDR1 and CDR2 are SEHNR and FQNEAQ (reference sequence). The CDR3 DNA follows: TGTGCCAGCAGCTTAGCGGGAGGGAGGGATGAGCAGTTCTTC. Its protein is CASSLAGGRDEQFF.

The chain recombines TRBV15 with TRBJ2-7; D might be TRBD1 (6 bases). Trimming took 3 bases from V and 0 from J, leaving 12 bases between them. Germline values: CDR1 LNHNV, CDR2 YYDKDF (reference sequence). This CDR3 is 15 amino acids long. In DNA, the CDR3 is TGTGCCACCAGCAGCTACAGGGCCAGCTCCTACGAGCAGTACTTC. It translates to CATSSYRASSYEQYF.

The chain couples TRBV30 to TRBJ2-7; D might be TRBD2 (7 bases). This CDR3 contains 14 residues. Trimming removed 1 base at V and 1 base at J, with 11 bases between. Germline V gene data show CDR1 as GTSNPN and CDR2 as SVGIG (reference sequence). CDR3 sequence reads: CAWSGGGTSYEQYF. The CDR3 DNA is TGTGCCTGGAGTGGGGGGGGCACATCCTACGAGCAGTACTTC.

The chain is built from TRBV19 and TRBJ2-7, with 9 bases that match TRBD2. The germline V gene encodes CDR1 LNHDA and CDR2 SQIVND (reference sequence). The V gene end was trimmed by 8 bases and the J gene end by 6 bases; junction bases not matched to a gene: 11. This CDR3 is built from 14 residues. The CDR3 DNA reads TGTGCCAGTGAAGCGTTAGCGGGAGAAACCGAGCAGTACTTC. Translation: CASEALAGETEQYF.

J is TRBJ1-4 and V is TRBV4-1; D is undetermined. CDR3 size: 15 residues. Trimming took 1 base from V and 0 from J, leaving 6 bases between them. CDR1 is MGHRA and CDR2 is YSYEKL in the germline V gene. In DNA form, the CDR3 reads TGCGCCAGCAGCCAAGCGTCAGCAACTAATGAAAAACTGTTTTTT. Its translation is CASSQASATNEKLFF.

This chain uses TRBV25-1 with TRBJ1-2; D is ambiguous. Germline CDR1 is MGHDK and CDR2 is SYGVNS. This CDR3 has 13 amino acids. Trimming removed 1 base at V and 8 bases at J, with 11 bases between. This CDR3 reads CASSESIRGGYTF. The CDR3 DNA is TGTGCCAGCAGTGAATCGATCCGAGGAGGCTACACCTTC.

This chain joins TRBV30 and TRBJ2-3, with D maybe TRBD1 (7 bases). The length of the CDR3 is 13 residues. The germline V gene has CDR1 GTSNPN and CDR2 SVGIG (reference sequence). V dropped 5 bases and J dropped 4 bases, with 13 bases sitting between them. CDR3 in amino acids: CAWGSGGSDTQYF. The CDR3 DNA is TGTGCCTGGGGGTCAGGGGGGTCAGATACGCAGTATTTT.